The 26 T cell receptor beta chains below all came from one sample that was sequenced in a study of T cells in Graves' hyperthyroidism and ophthalmopathy. TCR beta CDR3 regions were amplified from RNA transcripts. In the first-round RT-PCR of the TCR CDR3, the HTBI primer set was used. Via MiXCR, TCRdb re-called the multiplex PCR reads, giving one row per CDR3 protein. In the table there are about 270,000 distinct CDR3 sequences, roughly 22% of which are singletons. Specimen: blood. The receptors shown here come from a man between 25 and 39 years old with Graves' ophthalmopathy.

There are a few counts of this clonotype. The chain is built from TRBV28 and TRBJ2-4; D gene unclear. V was cut by 2 bases and J by 0 bases, with 17 bases left in between. Germline V lookup: CDR1 MDHEN, CDR2 SYDVKM. The CDR3 contains 18 residues. As DNA, the CDR3 is TGTGCCAGCAGTTTAACACAAAGAATCCCACGAGCCAAAAACATTCAGTACTTC. Translation gives CASSLTQRIPRAKNIQYF.

The rearrangement joins TRBV15 to TRBJ1-1; 8 nucleotides agree with TRBD1. The CDR3 runs to 16 residues. The V segment lost 1 base and the J segment 4 bases; nucleotides outside the gene matches: 8. Germline V gene data show CDR1 as LNHNV and CDR2 as YYDKDF (reference sequence). This CDR3 is CATSRGIDRGLTEAFF. As DNA, the CDR3 is TGTGCCACCAGCAGAGGCATCGACAGGGGCCTCACTGAAGCTTTCTTT.

At least ten counts were recorded for this clonotype. The rearrangement uses TRBV28 and TRBJ1-1; D is undetermined. The CDR3 sequence is 14 residues long. CDR1 is MDHEN and CDR2 is SYDVKM in the germline V gene. The germline V and J ends were trimmed by 4 bases and 6 bases, with 15 bases remaining between them. CDR3 region: CASSSPNRGAEAFF. The DNA of the CDR3 is TGTGCCAGCAGTTCCCCTAACCGGGGTGCTGAAGCTTTCTTT.

V usage is TRBV2 and J usage is TRBJ2-3, with 12 bases identical to TRBD1. V shed 7 bases and J 5 bases; nucleotides not matched to a gene: 10. This CDR3 comprises 16 residues. CDR1 is SNHLY, CDR2 FYNNEI, per germline. CDR3 DNA sequence: TGTGCCAGCAAGCGCGGGACAGGGGGCGTCGGAGATACGCAGTATTTT. It translates to CASKRGTGGVGDTQYF.

This chain connects TRBV28 to TRBJ2-7; perhaps TRBD2 as D (7 bases). The V end was cut by 9 bases, the J end by 0 bases, with 12 bases between. This CDR3 has 13 amino acids. The germline V gene has CDR1 MDHEN and CDR2 SYDVKM. In DNA, the CDR3 is TGTGCCAGTGGGGGGGCTCTCTCCTACGAGCAGTACTTC. Translation: CASGGALSYEQYF.

Ten or more counts support this clonotype. This rearrangement joins TRBV3-1 to TRBJ2-5; 15 bases are shared with TRBD2. The CDR3 consists of 16 residues. The V segment lost 5 bases and the J segment 4 bases; nucleotides outside the gene matches: 5. Germline V CDR1 and CDR2: LGHDT, YNNKEL (reference sequence). The CDR3 region is CASSFGLAGGRETQYF. The CDR3 DNA follows: TGTGCCAGCAGCTTCGGACTAGCGGGAGGGAGAGAGACCCAGTACTTC.

This clonotype appeared many times. The chain recombines TRBV6-1 with TRBJ1-1; D gene unclear. The CDR3 covers 14 residues. The germline gives CDR1 MNHNS, CDR2 SASEGT. The V gene lost 3 bases and the J gene lost 4 bases, with 12 bases spanning the gap. CDR3 residues: CASSDGPQSTEAFF. The DNA of the CDR3 is TGTGCCAGCAGTGATGGGCCTCAGAGCACTGAAGCTTTCTTT.

In this sample, this clonotype turned up many times. The chain joins TRBV3-1 to TRBJ2-1; weak D call: TRBD2 (6 bases). Germline V lookup: CDR1 LGHDT, CDR2 YNNKEL (reference sequence). Trimming took 6 bases from V and 9 from J, leaving 21 bases between them. The CDR3 has 15 amino acids. The CDR3 reads CASRVGGPSGGEQFF. The CDR3 DNA reads TGTGCCAGCAGAGTTGGAGGGCCTAGTGGCGGTGAGCAGTTCTTC.

As regards this clonotype: This may be a read error: a much more frequent sequence differs by one nucleotide. In DNA, the CDR3 is TGTGCCAGAAGCCGGGGACTAGCGGGAGTGGTTGAGCAGTTCTTC. Encoded protein: CARSRGLAGVVEQFF. The V and J genes are TRBV7-6 and TRBJ2-1; 14 bases match TRBD2. Germline CDR1 SGHVS, CDR2 FNYEAQ. V gave up 9 bases and J gave up 9 bases; unmatched junction bases: 10. CDR3 size: 15 residues.

This clonotype was picked up a small number of times. The V and J genes are TRBV29-1 and TRBJ1-1; D unresolved. Germline V CDR1 and CDR2: SQVTM, ANQGSEA. The CDR3 length is 13 residues. Trimming left V 0 bases short and J 10 bases short, with 15 bases between. The CDR3 sequence is CSVEESSLGRAFF. DNA of the CDR3: TGCAGCGTTGAAGAAAGCTCCCTTGGGAGAGCTTTCTTT.

At least ten counts were recorded for this clonotype. The chain is built from TRBV20-1 and TRBJ2-7, with D perhaps matching TRBD2 (5 bases). CDR3 length equals 15 residues. Germline V gives CDR1 DFQATT, CDR2 SNEGSKA (reference sequence). Between the trimmed V and J ends, which lost 0 bases and 3 bases, there was a span of 15 bases. CDR3 loop: CSARDSETGLYEQYF. CDR3 in DNA: TGCAGTGCTAGAGATTCCGAGACCGGACTCTACGAGCAGTACTTC.

The chain has TRBV11-1 and TRBJ2-1, with D perhaps TRBD1 (6 bases). V shed 2 bases and J shed 10 bases, with 9 bases lying between them. Germline V gene data show CDR1 as SGHAT and CDR2 as FQDESV (reference sequence). This CDR3 region has 12 residues. This CDR3 reads CASSLTRGEQFF. The CDR3, as DNA: TGTGCCAGCAGCTTAACGAGGGGGGAGCAGTTCTTC. Using reference TRBV11-1 and TRBJ2-1 for the parts outside the CDR3, the full variable domain is EAEVAQSPRYKITEKSQAVAFWCDPISGHATLYWYRQILGQGPELLVQFQDESVVDDSQLPKDRFSAERLKGVDSTLKIQPAELGDSAMYLCASSLTRGEQFFGPGTRLTVL.

In its sample, this clonotype was seen many times. The V gene is TRBV7-2, the J gene TRBJ2-2; the match to TRBD2 covers 7 bases. With 6 bases clipped from V and 6 bases from J, the junction kept 7 bases outside the gene matches. Germline CDR1 is SGHTA and CDR2 is FQGNSA. The length of the CDR3 is 14 residues. In nucleotides, the CDR3 is TGTGCCAGCAGGGAGACTAGCTTCGCCGGGGAGCTGTTTTTT. It yields the protein CASRETSFAGELFF.

The chain recombines TRBV12-3 or TRBV12-4 with TRBJ2-1; 7 bases are a match to TRBD1. The CDR3 length is 14 residues. The ends lost 7 bases at V and 0 bases at J; junction bases unmatched: 3. The CDR3 nucleotides read TGTGCCAGCACCGGACAGGCCTCCTACAATGAGCAGTTCTTC. Protein: CASTGQASYNEQFF.

This clonotype was counted ten times or more. V and J are TRBV3-1 and TRBJ1-5, with TRBD1 matching over 10 bases. The J segment lost 7 bases and the V segment lost 1 base, leaving 1 base of the junction unmatched. There are 14 residues in the CDR3. Germline CDR1 reads LGHDT; CDR2 reads YNNKEL (reference sequence). Written as DNA, the CDR3 is TGTGCCAGCAGCCAAGGGACAGGGGGACAGCCCCAGCATTTT. Its protein product is CASSQGTGGQPQHF.

This clonotype was detected a few times. The V call is TRBV4-1, the J call TRBJ2-3, with 9 bases fitting TRBD2. Looked up from germline, CDR1 is MGHRA and CDR2 is YSYEKL. V dropped 1 base and J dropped 0; count of bases not matched to a gene: 8. The CDR3 sequence is 18 residues long. CDR3 coding DNA: TGCGCCAGCAGCCAAGTTCAAGCGGGAGGCACTAGCACAGATACGCAGTATTTT. It is translated as CASSQVQAGGTSTDTQYF.

This clonotype came up many times. The CDR3: CSVALDYTSEQFF. In DNA form, the CDR3 reads TGCAGCGTTGCATTGGACTATACAAGTGAGCAGTTCTTC. The chain has TRBV29-1 and TRBJ2-1, with D possibly being TRBD2 (6 bases). Trimming shortened V by 4 bases and J by 9 bases, and 16 bases separated the two germline ends. Germline V CDR1 and CDR2: SQVTM, ANQGSEA. The CDR3 length is 13 residues.

The genes are TRBV5-1 and TRBJ2-5; TRBD2 agrees at 7 bases. The CDR3 length is 16 residues. The trim removed 4 bases at V and 1 base at J, leaving 10 bases unmatched. The V gene's germline CDR1 is SGHRS and CDR2 YFSETQ. This CDR3 is CASSPGRSSGQETQYF. CDR3 nucleotide sequence: TGCGCCAGCAGCCCAGGGCGGTCTAGCGGCCAAGAGACCCAGTACTTC.

In its sample, this clonotype was seen a few times. The rearrangement joins TRBV14 to TRBJ2-2, with D unclear. The CDR3 spans 16 residues. CDR1 SGHDN and CDR2 FVKESK come from the germline V gene. Between the trimmed V and J ends, which lost 1 base and 3 bases, there was a span of 12 bases. Written as DNA, the CDR3 is TGTGCCAGCAGCCAAGGGTTACGGGTTTACACCGGGGAGCTGTTTTTT. It encodes CASSQGLRVYTGELFF.

This rearrangement joins TRBV20-1 to TRBJ1-5; 7 bases align to TRBD1. The CDR3 length is 14 residues. Trimming took 3 bases from V and 2 from J; bases not matched to a gene: 4. Germline loops: CDR1 DFQATT, CDR2 SNEGSKA (reference sequence). The CDR3 nucleotides read TGCAGTGCTAGTCAGGGGGGTGGCAATCAGCCCCAGCATTTT. Amino acid sequence: CSASQGGGNQPQHF.

This sequence joins TRBV20-1 and TRBJ1-1, with D possibly matching TRBD1 (6 bases). The germline V gene has CDR1 DFQATT and CDR2 SNEGSKA (reference sequence). Between the trimmed V and J ends, which lost 5 bases and 0 bases, there was a span of 13 bases. The CDR3 sequence is 14 residues long. The CDR3 nucleotides read TGCAGTGCTGGGGGGGCAGGTCTGAACACTGAAGCTTTCTTT. It specifies CSAGGAGLNTEAFF.

The chain recombines TRBV6-1 with TRBJ2-5, with D perhaps assigned TRBD1 or TRBD2 (5 bases each). The CDR3 runs 12 residues. CDR1 and CDR2 from the germline V gene are MNHNS and SASEGT. Trimming shortened V by 8 bases and J by 9 bases, and 16 bases separated the two germline ends. The CDR3 region has the DNA TGTGCCAGCGGGACGGGGCCCTTAGCCCAGTACTTC. As protein: CASGTGPLAQYF.

This clonotype appeared many times. V is TRBV5-1 and J is TRBJ1-3; tentative D call: TRBD1 (5 bases). Trimming left V 4 bases short and J 3 bases short, with 14 bases between. The CDR3 sequence is 15 residues long. Germline assignment: CDR1 SGHRS and CDR2 YFSETQ. This CDR3 is CASSPVGGDGNTIYF. DNA for the CDR3: TGCGCCAGCAGCCCCGTCGGAGGGGATGGAAACACCATATATTTT.

This CDR3 is CASRDTDTGELFF. The CDR3 DNA is TGTGCCAGCCGGGACACGGACACCGGGGAGCTGTTTTTT. The rearrangement joins TRBV28 to TRBJ2-2, with TRBD1 as a possible D gene (6 bases). CDR1 is MDHEN and CDR2 is SYDVKM in the germline V gene. The CDR3 runs to 13 residues. Trimming stripped 8 bases from V and 3 bases from J, with 10 bases between.

A few counts support this clonotype. This sequence joins TRBV20-1 and TRBJ1-5; D remains ambiguous. Trimming shortened V by 0 bases and J by 4 bases, and 10 bases separated the two germline ends. The CDR3 sequence is 14 residues long. Germline CDR1 reads DFQATT; CDR2 reads SNEGSKA (reference sequence). In nucleotides, the CDR3 is TGCAGTGCTAGAGATGGAGCGACTAATCAGCCCCAGCATTTT. Protein: CSARDGATNQPQHF.

This clonotype came up a few times. The CDR3 DNA sequence: TGTGCCAGCAGTTCGGCTAGCGGGGAGGACTACAATGAGCAGTTCTTC. Residues: CASSSASGEDYNEQFF. The rearrangement joins TRBV28 to TRBJ2-1; 9 positions match TRBD2. The CDR3 has 16 residues. Germline values: CDR1 MDHEN, CDR2 SYDVKM. The V segment lost 4 bases and the J segment 3 bases; nucleotides outside the gene matches: 7.